This T cell receptor beta chain was sequenced for a study of vaccination effects on CD4 cells after COVID-19. Study at large: The median interval between the second dose and post-vaccine sampling was 72 days. Findings of the study overall: Of the vaccine-induced clones from healthy vaccinees, merely 1 of 255 recognized common cold coronaviruses as well.

Sequencing was preceded by expansion of antigen-specific CD4+ T cells with viral peptide pools in the ViraFEST assay. Following culture for around 9 days, CD4+ T cells were isolated. Vaccination of participants consisted of two doses of either the BNT162b2 or mRNA-1273 vaccine. After approximately 2 million PBMC were placed in each well, they were cultured with approximately 9.4 IU/ml IL-2 and around 10 ug/ml peptides. Fresh IL-2-containing medium replaced half the medium on days 3 and 7. With regard to this clone: Its antigen is not known.

Sequencing was performed with immunoSEQ multiplex PCR; in TCRdb, only in-frame clones are kept and a portion is missing. The data hold 70,000 to 95,000 clones, with 60% to 80% observed a single time. This specimen consisted of CD4+ T cells from PBMCs cultured with HCoV-OC43 spike peptides, obtained after COVID-19 vaccination. Subset defined: HCoV-OC43 spike overlapping peptide pool stimulation. This clonotype originated in a human donor who received a COVID-19 vaccine.

DNA of the CDR3: TGTGCCAGCACCATACCCGGCAGGGTGGATCAGCCCCAGCATTTT. It yields the protein CASTIPGRVDQPQHF. The chain recombines TRBV28 with TRBJ1-5, with D possibly TRBD1 on 5 matching bases. This CDR3 has 15 residues. Germline CDR1 is MDHEN and CDR2 is SYDVKM. Trimming took off 7 bases at V and 5 bases at J, with 18 bases between the two ends.